This is a list of T cell receptor beta chains from one sample in a study of blood T cell repertoires in COVID-19. Assay: immunoSEQ multiplex PCR; the TCRdb copy retains only in-frame clones and omits some. The top ten clones hold around 4.4% of a sample with roughly 230,000 clones, roughly four fifths of them seen once. Sequenced sample: peripheral blood. Every receptor here comes from a man in his fifties with active or convalescent COVID-19. The CDR3 runs from the conserved cysteine through the conserved F or W. The order of the fields is J gene, V gene, D gene, clone size, CDR3 DNA, CDR3 protein. D genes are given only for firm matches. For some rows the clone size is stated as once, few or many, or as a class when expanded; others skip it.

J: TRBJ1-3; V: TRBV9; D: -; size: -; DNA: TGTGCCAGCAGCGTAACTGACTCTGGAAACACCATATATTTT; CDR3: CASSVTDSGNTIYF
J: TRBJ1-2; V: TRBV7-2; D: -; size: -; DNA: TGTGCCAGCAGCTTAACAGGGAATGTAGTTCCGTCTTCTAACTATGGCTACACCTTC; CDR3: CASSLTGNVVPSSNYGYTF
J: TRBJ1-1; V: TRBV30; D: -; size: -; DNA: TGTGCCTGGAGTCGCGGACAGAACACTGAAGCTTTCTTT; CDR3: CAWSRGQNTEAFF
J: TRBJ1-4; V: TRBV5-6; D: TRBD1; size: once; DNA: TGTGCCAGCAGCTCTGGACAGGTGGTAACTAATGAAAAACTGTTTTTT; CDR3: CASSSGQVVTNEKLFF
J: TRBJ1-6; V: TRBV7-9; D: -; size: once; DNA: TGTGCCAGCAGCTTATCGTCCCGCTCCTATAATTCACCCCTCCACTTT; CDR3: CASSLSSRSYNSPLHF
J: TRBJ1-2; V: TRBV29-1; D: TRBD1; size: -; DNA: TGCAGCGATCGGACAGGGGGCGATTATGGCTACACCTTC; CDR3: CSDRTGGDYGYTF
J: TRBJ1-2; V: TRBV10-3; D: -; size: -; DNA: TGTGCCATCAGTGAGAGCAGGCCCTCAGGTGGCTACACCTTC; CDR3: CAISESRPSGGYTF
J: TRBJ2-2; V: TRBV6-1; D: -; size: few; DNA: TGTGCCAGCAGTGACCGAACAAAGACCGGGGAGCTGTTTTTT; CDR3: CASSDRTKTGELFF
J: TRBJ1-2; V: TRBV12-5; D: TRBD1; size: -; DNA: TGTGCTAGTGCCAACCGGGACAGGGGTAACTATGGCTACACCTTC; CDR3: CASANRDRGNYGYTF
J: TRBJ2-1; V: TRBV10-3; D: TRBD1; size: -; DNA: TGTGCCATCACCAGGGACAGCAGCTCCTACAATGAGCAGTTCTTC; CDR3: CAITRDSSSYNEQFF
J: TRBJ2-1; V: TRBV12-5; D: TRBD2; size: -; DNA: TGTGCTAGTGGTTTTCAGACTAGCGGGGGCCCGGGATCCTACAATGAGCAGTTCTTC; CDR3: CASGFQTSGGPGSYNEQFF
J: TRBJ2-4; V: TRBV27; D: TRBD2; size: -; DNA: TGTGCCAGCAGTCCATGGACTAGCGGGGGCCAAAACATTCAGTACTTC; CDR3: CASSPWTSGGQNIQYF
J: TRBJ2-7; V: TRBV18; D: -; size: few; DNA: TGTGCCAGCTCACGCGGACAGTCATCCGAGCAGTACTTC; CDR3: CASSRGQSSEQYF
J: TRBJ2-1; V: TRBV3-1/TRBV3-2; D: -; size: -; DNA: TGTGCCAGCAGCGAGCCCTACAATGAGCAGTTCTTC; CDR3: CASSEPYNEQFF
J: TRBJ2-1; V: TRBV7-7; D: TRBD1; size: -; DNA: TGTGCCAGCAGCCCCCGACAGGGTGGGAATGAGCAGTTCTTC; CDR3: CASSPRQGGNEQFF